This is a list of T cell receptor beta chains from one sample in a study of identical twins. MiXCR was run by TCRdb on the 5' RACE reads, yielding one entry per CDR3 protein. Of a few hundred thousand distinct CDR3 sequences in the sample, around 15% were seen once. This sample also appeared in a second study, on yellow fever vaccine responses in identical twins.

The sequenced sample was CD4+ T cells sorted from blood. Receptor source: a young woman in good health. Both conserved end residues are part of each CDR3. Each record gives: D gene, V gene, clone size, J gene, CDR3 protein, CDR3 DNA. A D gene is named only where the DNA matches it firmly. Clone size is not always given. Where it is, it says once, few, many or a class for expanded clones.

>NA|TRBV29-1|NA|TRBJ2-2
CGSGFRTGELFF
TGCGGGTCGGGCTTCAGAACCGGGGAGCTGTTTTTT
>NA|TRBV6-6|few|TRBJ2-7
CASTGPSYEQYF
TGTGCCAGCACAGGGCCATCCTACGAGCAGTACTTC
>NA|TRBV9|NA|TRBJ2-7
CASSAGTPYEQYF
TGTGCCAGCAGCGCCGGGACTCCCTACGAGCAGTACTTC
>TRBD1|TRBV5-6|few|TRBJ2-2
CASSYTGVGYTGELFF
TGTGCCAGCAGCTATACAGGGGTTGGGTACACCGGGGAGCTGTTTTTT
>NA|TRBV28|few|TRBJ2-1
CASGTESPDEQFF
TGTGCCAGCGGCACGGAATCCCCCGATGAGCAGTTCTTC
>NA|TRBV20-1|NA|TRBJ1-2
CSARDHPGYTF
TGCAGTGCTAGAGATCACCCGGGCTACACCTTC
>NA|TRBV3-1|few|TRBJ2-5
CASSQVGTPAAQYF
TGTGCCAGCAGCCAAGTGGGGACTCCGGCGGCCCAGTACTTC
>NA|TRBV5-1|NA|TRBJ2-5
CASSNTGLQETQYF
TGCGCCAGCAGTAATACAGGGCTCCAAGAGACCCAGTACTTC
>NA|TRBV4-2|few|TRBJ2-4
CASSQDSRIAKNIQYF
TGTGCCAGCAGCCAAGATTCTCGCATAGCCAAAAACATTCAGTACTTC
>TRBD2|TRBV7-9|few|TRBJ2-7
CASSLVDAGEYEQYF
TGTGCCAGCAGCTTAGTTGACGCGGGAGAATACGAGCAGTACTTC
>NA|TRBV30|few|TRBJ2-7
CAWSRTSITYEQYF
TGTGCCTGGAGTCGGACTTCCATAACCTACGAGCAGTACTTC
>TRBD2|TRBV4-2|few|TRBJ2-3
CASSQDPGLAVRDTQYF
TGTGCCAGCAGCCAAGATCCCGGACTAGCGGTGAGGGATACGCAGTATTTT
>NA|TRBV29-1|few|TRBJ2-3
CSVSSDTQYF
TGCAGCGTGAGTTCAGATACGCAGTATTTT
>TRBD2|TRBV20-1|NA|TRBJ2-5
CSARASGEETQYF
TGCAGTGCTAGAGCTAGCGGGGAAGAGACCCAGTACTTC
>NA|TRBV20-1|NA|TRBJ2-3
CSARTGFGTDTQYF
TGCAGTGCTAGGACTGGGTTTGGCACAGATACGCAGTATTTT
>NA|TRBV7-9|few|TRBJ1-4
CASSLDWGADEKLFF
TGTGCCAGCAGCTTAGATTGGGGCGCAGATGAAAAACTGTTTTTT
>NA|TRBV7-9|NA|TRBJ2-3
CASSPWGALDGSDTQYF
TGTGCCAGCAGCCCTTGGGGGGCACTGGACGGGTCAGATACGCAGTATTTT
>TRBD1|TRBV2|NA|TRBJ1-6
CARKRTGGKTSYNSPLHF
TGTGCCAGGAAGAGGACAGGGGGCAAGACCTCCTATAATTCACCCCTCCACTTT
>TRBD2|TRBV9|NA|TRBJ2-7
CASSADLLAGGPSEQYF
TGTGCCAGCAGCGCCGACCTACTAGCGGGAGGGCCCAGCGAGCAGTACTTC
>TRBD2|TRBV5-4|NA|TRBJ2-7
CASSLRLAGGSEQYF
TGTGCCAGCAGCTTGCGTCTAGCGGGTGGATCCGAGCAGTACTTC
>TRBD2|TRBV7-2|many|TRBJ2-1
CASSLVGGSSYNEQFF
TGTGCCAGCAGCTTAGTGGGCGGGAGTTCGTACAATGAGCAGTTCTTC
>TRBD2|TRBV2|many|TRBJ2-2
CASTRTSGGVNTGELFF
TGTGCCAGCACAAGGACTAGCGGGGGGGTGAACACCGGGGAGCTGTTTTTT
>TRBD1|TRBV11-1|few|TRBJ2-7
CASSLLSGGNEQYF
TGTGCCAGCAGCTTACTCTCAGGGGGAAACGAGCAGTACTTC
>NA|TRBV6-5|few|TRBJ1-6
CASTDGNSPLHF
TGTGCCAGCACCGACGGGAATTCACCCCTCCACTTT
>NA|TRBV29-1|many|TRBJ1-1
CSVGIISTEAFF
TGCAGCGTTGGAATAATTTCCACTGAAGCTTTCTTT
>NA|TRBV5-1|NA|TRBJ2-2
CASRVIPNTGELFF
TGCGCCAGCAGGGTAATCCCAAACACCGGGGAGCTGTTTTTT
>TRBD2|TRBV7-9|few|TRBJ2-3
CASSQIRGETDTQYF
TGTGCCAGCAGCCAAATTCGGGGGGAGACAGATACGCAGTATTTT
>NA|TRBV12-3/TRBV12-4|NA|TRBJ1-3
CASSLPIGVTGNTIYF
TGTGCCAGCAGTTTGCCTATCGGGGTAACTGGAAACACCATATATTTT
>NA|TRBV15|NA|TRBJ1-1
CATSRDRAGGTEAFF
TGTGCCACCAGCAGAGATAGGGCCGGGGGCACTGAAGCTTTCTTT
>TRBD2|TRBV9|NA|TRBJ2-2
CASSVEAGEYTGELFF
TGTGCCAGCAGCGTAGAAGCGGGAGAGTACACCGGGGAGCTGTTTTTT
>NA|TRBV10-3|few|TRBJ1-5
CAISEQVGAQPQHF
TGTGCCATCAGTGAACAAGTCGGGGCGCAGCCCCAGCATTTT
>NA|TRBV7-2|NA|TRBJ2-2
CASRVSVYTGELFF
TGTGCCAGCAGGGTGAGCGTATACACCGGGGAGCTGTTTTTT
>NA|TRBV6-5|NA|TRBJ1-2
CASSYGLTNYGYTF
TGTGCCAGCAGTTACGGGCTAACTAACTATGGCTACACCTTC
>TRBD1|TRBV24-1|many|TRBJ2-2
CATKGTGTSGELFF
TGTGCCACTAAAGGGACAGGGACGTCCGGGGAGCTGTTTTTT
>NA|TRBV7-8|NA|TRBJ2-4
CASSLEGGSGAKNIQYF
TGTGCCAGCAGCTTAGAGGGAGGCTCGGGCGCCAAAAACATTCAGTACTTC
>NA|TRBV28|few|TRBJ1-2
CASSSTRGNYGYTF
TGTGCCAGCAGTTCTACGCGGGGTAACTATGGCTACACCTTC
>TRBD2|TRBV10-3|NA|TRBJ2-5
CAISGTSGGQETQYF
TGTGCCATCAGTGGGACTAGCGGGGGGCAAGAGACCCAGTACTTC
>TRBD2|TRBV6-5|few|TRBJ2-4
CASSYSGGNKAKNIQYF
TGTGCCAGCAGTTACTCGGGAGGGAATAAAGCCAAAAACATTCAGTACTTC
>NA|TRBV16|many|TRBJ1-1
CASSPRGFAEAFF
TGTGCCAGCAGCCCCCGGGGGTTCGCTGAAGCTTTCTTT
>TRBD1|TRBV12-3/TRBV12-4|many|TRBJ2-3
CAIGQGALTDTQYF
TGTGCCATCGGACAGGGAGCCCTCACAGATACGCAGTATTTT
>NA|TRBV10-3|few|TRBJ2-3
CAIRGDTDTQYF
TGTGCCATCAGAGGCGACACAGATACGCAGTATTTT
>NA|TRBV29-1|many|TRBJ2-1
CSVVGDPFYNEQFF
TGCAGCGTTGTAGGGGACCCTTTCTACAATGAGCAGTTCTTC
>TRBD1|TRBV27|few|TRBJ2-5
CASSSGQPGGETQYF
TGTGCCAGCAGTTCAGGACAGCCAGGGGGTGAGACCCAGTACTTC
>TRBD1|TRBV20-1|NA|TRBJ1-2
CSASVQGGIGYTF
TGCAGTGCTAGTGTGCAGGGGGGGATCGGCTACACCTTC
>NA|TRBV6-1|few|TRBJ2-1
CASKDSNEQFF
TGTGCCAGCAAGGACAGTAATGAGCAGTTCTTC
>NA|TRBV24-1|NA|TRBJ1-4
CATSDPKPGIGEKLFF
TGTGCCACCAGTGATCCGAAACCAGGGATAGGTGAAAAACTGTTTTTT
>NA|TRBV16|many|TRBJ2-3
CASSQSRLAGDTQYF
TGTGCCAGCAGCCAATCGAGGCTAGCCGGAGATACGCAGTATTTT
>TRBD2|TRBV9|few|TRBJ2-1
CASSATGGNEQFF
TGTGCCAGCAGCGCCACCGGGGGGAATGAGCAGTTCTTC
>TRBD2|TRBV10-3|few|TRBJ2-5
CAIREWTSGRMETQYF
TGTGCCATCAGGGAATGGACTAGCGGGAGGATGGAGACCCAGTACTTC
>TRBD2|TRBV5-1|NA|TRBJ2-1
CASSRTDRLLAGGPGNEQFF
TGCGCCAGCAGCCGGACGGACAGGTTACTAGCGGGAGGGCCCGGAAATGAGCAGTTCTTC
>NA|TRBV5-6|NA|TRBJ2-5
CASSLVSSVQENQYF
TGTGCCAGCAGCTTGGTTTCGAGCGTCCAAGAGAACCAGTACTTC